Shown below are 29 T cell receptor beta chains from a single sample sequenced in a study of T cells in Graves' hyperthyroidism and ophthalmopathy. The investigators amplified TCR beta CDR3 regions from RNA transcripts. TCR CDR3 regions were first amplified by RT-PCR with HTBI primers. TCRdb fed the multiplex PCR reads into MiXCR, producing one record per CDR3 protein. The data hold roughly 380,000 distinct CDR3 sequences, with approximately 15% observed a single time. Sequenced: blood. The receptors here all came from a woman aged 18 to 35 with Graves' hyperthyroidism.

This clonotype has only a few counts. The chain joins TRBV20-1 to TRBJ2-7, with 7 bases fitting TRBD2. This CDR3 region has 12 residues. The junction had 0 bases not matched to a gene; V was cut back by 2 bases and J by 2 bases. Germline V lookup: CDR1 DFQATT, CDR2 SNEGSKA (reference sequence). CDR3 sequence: CSARLAAYEQYF. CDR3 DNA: TGCAGTGCTAGACTAGCGGCCTACGAGCAGTACTTC.

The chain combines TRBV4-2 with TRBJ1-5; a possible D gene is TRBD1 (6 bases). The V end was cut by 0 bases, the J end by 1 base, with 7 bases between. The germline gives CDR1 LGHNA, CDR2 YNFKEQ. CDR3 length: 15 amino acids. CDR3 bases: TGTGCCAGCAGCCAAGAGCAGGGGAGCAATCAGCCCCAGCATTTT. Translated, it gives CASSQEQGSNQPQHF.

The DNA of the CDR3 is TGCAGTGCTAGAGATCCAAGCGGGATAACATCCTACGAGCAGTACTTC. Residues: CSARDPSGITSYEQYF. The J gene is TRBJ2-7, the V gene TRBV20-1, with 7 bases lining up with TRBD2. CDR3 length: 16 residues. Germline-derived CDR1 and CDR2 are DFQATT and SNEGSKA (reference sequence). V trimming: 0 bases; J trimming: 1 base; junction bases outside the gene matches: 9.

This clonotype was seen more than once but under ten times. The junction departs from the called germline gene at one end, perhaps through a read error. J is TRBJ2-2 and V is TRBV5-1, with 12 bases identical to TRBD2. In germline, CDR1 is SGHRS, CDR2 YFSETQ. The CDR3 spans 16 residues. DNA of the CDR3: TGCGCCAGCAGCTTTGGACTAGCGGGGCCCCCCGGAGAGCTGTTTTTT. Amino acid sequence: CASSFGLAGPPGELFF.

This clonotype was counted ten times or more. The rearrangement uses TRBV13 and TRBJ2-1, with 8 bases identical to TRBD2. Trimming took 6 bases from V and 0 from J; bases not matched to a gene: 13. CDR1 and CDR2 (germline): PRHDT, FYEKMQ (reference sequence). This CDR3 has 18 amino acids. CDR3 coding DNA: TGTGCCAGCAGTCAAGGTCGTAGCGGGGCGAGCTCCTACAATGAGCAGTTCTTC. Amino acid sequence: CASSQGRSGASSYNEQFF.

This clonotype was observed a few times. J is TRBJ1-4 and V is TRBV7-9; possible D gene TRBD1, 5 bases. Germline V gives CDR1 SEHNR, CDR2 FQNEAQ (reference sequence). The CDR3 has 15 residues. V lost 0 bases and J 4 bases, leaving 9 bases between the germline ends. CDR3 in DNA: TGTGCCAGCAGCTTAGCGACAGCCGGTAATGAAAAACTGTTTTTT. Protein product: CASSLATAGNEKLFF.

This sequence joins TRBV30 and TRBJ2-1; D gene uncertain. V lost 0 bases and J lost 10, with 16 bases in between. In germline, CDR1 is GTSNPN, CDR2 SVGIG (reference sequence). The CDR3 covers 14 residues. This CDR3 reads CAWSVLGVVSEQFF. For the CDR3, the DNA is TGTGCCTGGAGTGTACTCGGCGTGGTTAGCGAGCAGTTCTTC. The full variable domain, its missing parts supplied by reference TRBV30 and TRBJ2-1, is SQTIHQWPATLVQPVGSPLSLECTVEGTSNPNLYWYRQAAGRGLQLLFYSVGIGQISSEVPQNLSASRPQDRQFILSSKKLLLSDSGFYLCAWSVLGVVSEQFFGPGTRLTVL.

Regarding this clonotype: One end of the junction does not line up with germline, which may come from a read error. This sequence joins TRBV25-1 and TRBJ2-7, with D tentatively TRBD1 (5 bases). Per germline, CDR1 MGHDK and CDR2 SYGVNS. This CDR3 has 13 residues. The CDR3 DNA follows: TGTGCCAGCTCCAGGGTCAACTCCTGCGAGCAGTACTTC. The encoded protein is CASSRVNSCEQYF.

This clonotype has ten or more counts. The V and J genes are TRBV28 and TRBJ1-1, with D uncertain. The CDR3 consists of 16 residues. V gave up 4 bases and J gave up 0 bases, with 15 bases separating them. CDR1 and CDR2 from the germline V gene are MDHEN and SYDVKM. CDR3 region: CASSSLTGIMNTEAFF. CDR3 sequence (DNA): TGTGCCAGCAGTTCCCTTACGGGCATTATGAACACTGAAGCTTTCTTT.

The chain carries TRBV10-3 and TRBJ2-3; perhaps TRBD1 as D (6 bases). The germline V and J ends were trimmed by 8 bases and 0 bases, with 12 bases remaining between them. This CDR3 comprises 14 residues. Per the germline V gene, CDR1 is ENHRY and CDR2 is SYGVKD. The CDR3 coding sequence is TGTGCCATCTCGGACAGATCTAGCACAGATACGCAGTATTTT. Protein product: CAISDRSSTDTQYF.

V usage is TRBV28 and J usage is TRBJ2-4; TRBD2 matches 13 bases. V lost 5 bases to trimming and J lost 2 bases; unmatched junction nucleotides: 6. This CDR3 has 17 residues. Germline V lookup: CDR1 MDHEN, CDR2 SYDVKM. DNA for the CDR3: TGTGCCAGCAGTAAACCGGGACTAGCGGGGCCCAAAAACATTCAGTACTTC. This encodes CASSKPGLAGPKNIQYF.

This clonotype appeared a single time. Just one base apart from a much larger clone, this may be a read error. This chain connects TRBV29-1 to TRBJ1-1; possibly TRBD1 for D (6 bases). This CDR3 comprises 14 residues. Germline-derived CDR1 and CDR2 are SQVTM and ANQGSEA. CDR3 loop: CSVHEQGRMTEASF. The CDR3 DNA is TGCAGCGTCCACGAACAGGGTAGGATGACTGAAGCTTCCTTT. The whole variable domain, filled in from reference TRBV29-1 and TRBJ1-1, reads SAVISQKPSRDICQRGTSLTIQCQVDSQVTMMFWYRQQPGQSLTLIATANQGSEATYESGFVIDKFPISRPNLTFSTLTVSNMSPEDSSIYLCSVHEQGRMTEASFGQGTRLTVV.

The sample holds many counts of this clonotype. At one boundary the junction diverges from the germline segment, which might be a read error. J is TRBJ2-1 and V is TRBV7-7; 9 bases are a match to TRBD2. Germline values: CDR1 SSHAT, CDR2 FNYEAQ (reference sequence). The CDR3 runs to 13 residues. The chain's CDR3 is CASSLTGTSEQFF. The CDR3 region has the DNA TGTGCTAGCAGCTTAACCGGGACTAGCGAGCAGTTCTTC.

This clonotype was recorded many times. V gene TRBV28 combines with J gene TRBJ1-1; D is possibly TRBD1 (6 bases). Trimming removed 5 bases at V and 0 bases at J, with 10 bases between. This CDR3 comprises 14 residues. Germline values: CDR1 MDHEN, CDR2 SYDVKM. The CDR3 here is CASSAYRVNTEAFF. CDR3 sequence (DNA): TGTGCCAGCAGTGCATACAGGGTGAACACTGAAGCTTTCTTT.

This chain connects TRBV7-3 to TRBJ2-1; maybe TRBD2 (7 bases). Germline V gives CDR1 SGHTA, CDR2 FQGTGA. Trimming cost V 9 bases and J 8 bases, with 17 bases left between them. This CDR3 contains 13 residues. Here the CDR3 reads CASSGGRADEQFF. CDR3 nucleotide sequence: TGTGCCAGTTCGGGGGGCAGGGCAGATGAGCAGTTCTTC.

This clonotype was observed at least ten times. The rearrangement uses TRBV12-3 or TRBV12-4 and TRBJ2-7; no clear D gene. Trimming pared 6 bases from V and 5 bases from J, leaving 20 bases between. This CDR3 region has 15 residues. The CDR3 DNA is TGTGCCAGCAGCCCCAGTCTGGGTTTCGTGAACGAGCAGTACTTC. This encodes CASSPSLGFVNEQYF.

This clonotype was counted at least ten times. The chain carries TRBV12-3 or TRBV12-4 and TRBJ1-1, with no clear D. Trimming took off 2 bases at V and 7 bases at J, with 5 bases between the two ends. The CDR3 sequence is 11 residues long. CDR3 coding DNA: TGTGCCAGCAGTTTATTTTTTGAAGCTTTCTTT. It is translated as CASSLFFEAFF.

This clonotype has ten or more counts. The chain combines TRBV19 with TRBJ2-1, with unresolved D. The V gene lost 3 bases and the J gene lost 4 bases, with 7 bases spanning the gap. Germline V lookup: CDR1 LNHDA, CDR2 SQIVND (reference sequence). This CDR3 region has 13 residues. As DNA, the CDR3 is TGTGCCAGTAGTATCCGGCCTTACAATGAGCAGTTCTTC. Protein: CASSIRPYNEQFF.

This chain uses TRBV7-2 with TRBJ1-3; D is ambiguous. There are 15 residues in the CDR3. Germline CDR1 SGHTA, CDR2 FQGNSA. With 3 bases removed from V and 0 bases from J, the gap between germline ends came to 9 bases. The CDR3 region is CASSFDSDSGNTIYF. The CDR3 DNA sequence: TGTGCCAGCAGCTTTGATTCAGACTCTGGAAACACCATATATTTT.

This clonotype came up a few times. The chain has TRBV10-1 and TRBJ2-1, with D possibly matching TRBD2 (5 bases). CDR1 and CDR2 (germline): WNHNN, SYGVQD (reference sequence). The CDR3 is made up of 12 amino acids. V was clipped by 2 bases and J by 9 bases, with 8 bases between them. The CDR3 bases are TGCGCCAGCAGTGAGCAAAGCGGTGAGCAGTTCTTC. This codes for CASSEQSGEQFF.

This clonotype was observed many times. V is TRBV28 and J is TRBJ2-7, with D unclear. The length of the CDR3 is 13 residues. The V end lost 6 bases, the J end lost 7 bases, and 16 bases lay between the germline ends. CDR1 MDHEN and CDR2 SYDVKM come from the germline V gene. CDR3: CASRKGPLGEQYF. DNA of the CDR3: TGTGCCAGCAGAAAGGGTCCCCTCGGGGAGCAGTACTTC. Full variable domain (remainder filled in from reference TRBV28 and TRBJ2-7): DVKVTQSSRYLVKRTGEKVFLECVQDMDHENMFWYRQDPGLGLRLIYFSYDVKMKEKGDIPEGYSVSREKKERFSLILESASTNQTSMYLCASRKGPLGEQYFGPGTRLTVT.

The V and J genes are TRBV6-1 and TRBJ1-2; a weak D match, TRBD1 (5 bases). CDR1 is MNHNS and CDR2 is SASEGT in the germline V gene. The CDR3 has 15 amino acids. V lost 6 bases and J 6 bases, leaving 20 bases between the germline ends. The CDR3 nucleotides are TGTGCCAGCAGCCAAGGGGAGGGGTATGAGAATGGCTACACCTTC. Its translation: CASSQGEGYENGYTF.

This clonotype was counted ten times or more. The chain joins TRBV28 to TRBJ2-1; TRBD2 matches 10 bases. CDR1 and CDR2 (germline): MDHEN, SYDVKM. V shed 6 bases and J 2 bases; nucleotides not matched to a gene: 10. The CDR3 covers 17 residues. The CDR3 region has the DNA TGTGCCAGCAGCCTTTCCTCTAGCGGGAGAACCTACAATGAGCAGTTCTTC. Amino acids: CASSLSSSGRTYNEQFF.

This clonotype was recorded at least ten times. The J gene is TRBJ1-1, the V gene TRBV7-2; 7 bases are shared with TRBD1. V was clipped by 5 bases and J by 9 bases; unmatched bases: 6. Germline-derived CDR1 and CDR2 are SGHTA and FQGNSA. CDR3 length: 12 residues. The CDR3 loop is CASSIGTAKAFF. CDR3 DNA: TGTGCCAGCAGCATCGGGACAGCAAAAGCTTTCTTT.

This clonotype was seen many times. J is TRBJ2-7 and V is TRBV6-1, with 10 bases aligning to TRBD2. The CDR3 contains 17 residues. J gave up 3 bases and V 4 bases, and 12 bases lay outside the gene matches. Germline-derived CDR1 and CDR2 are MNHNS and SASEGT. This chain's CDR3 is CASSVPEEREGLYEQYF. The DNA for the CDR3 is TGTGCCAGCAGTGTCCCCGAGGAGCGGGAGGGTCTCTACGAGCAGTACTTC.

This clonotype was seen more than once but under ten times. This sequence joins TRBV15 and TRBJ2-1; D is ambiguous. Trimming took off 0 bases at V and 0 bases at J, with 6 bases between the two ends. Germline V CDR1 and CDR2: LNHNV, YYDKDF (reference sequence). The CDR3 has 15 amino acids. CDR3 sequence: CATSRELSSYNEQFF. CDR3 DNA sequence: TGTGCCACCAGCAGAGAGTTGAGCTCCTACAATGAGCAGTTCTTC.

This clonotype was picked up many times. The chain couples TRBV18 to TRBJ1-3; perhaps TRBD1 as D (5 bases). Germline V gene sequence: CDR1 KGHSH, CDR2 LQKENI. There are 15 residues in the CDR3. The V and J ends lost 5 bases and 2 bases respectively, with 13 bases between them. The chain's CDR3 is CASSSRRDPGNTIYF. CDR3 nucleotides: TGTGCCAGCTCATCAAGGAGGGACCCTGGAAACACCATATATTTT.

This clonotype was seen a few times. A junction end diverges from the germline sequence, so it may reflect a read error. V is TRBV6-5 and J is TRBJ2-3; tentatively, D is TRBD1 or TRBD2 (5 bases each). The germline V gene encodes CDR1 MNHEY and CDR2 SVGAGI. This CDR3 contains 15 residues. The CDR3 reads CASSDSRGATDTQYF. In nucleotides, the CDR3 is TGTGCCAGCAGTGACTCGAGGGGAGCCACAGATACGCAGTATTTT.

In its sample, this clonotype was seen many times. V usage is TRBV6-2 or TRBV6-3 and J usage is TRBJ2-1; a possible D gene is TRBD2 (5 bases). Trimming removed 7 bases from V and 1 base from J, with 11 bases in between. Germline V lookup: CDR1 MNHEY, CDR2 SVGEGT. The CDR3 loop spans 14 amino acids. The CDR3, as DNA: TGTGCCAGCAACTGGAGGCCATCCTACAATGAGCAGTTCTTC. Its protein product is CASNWRPSYNEQFF.